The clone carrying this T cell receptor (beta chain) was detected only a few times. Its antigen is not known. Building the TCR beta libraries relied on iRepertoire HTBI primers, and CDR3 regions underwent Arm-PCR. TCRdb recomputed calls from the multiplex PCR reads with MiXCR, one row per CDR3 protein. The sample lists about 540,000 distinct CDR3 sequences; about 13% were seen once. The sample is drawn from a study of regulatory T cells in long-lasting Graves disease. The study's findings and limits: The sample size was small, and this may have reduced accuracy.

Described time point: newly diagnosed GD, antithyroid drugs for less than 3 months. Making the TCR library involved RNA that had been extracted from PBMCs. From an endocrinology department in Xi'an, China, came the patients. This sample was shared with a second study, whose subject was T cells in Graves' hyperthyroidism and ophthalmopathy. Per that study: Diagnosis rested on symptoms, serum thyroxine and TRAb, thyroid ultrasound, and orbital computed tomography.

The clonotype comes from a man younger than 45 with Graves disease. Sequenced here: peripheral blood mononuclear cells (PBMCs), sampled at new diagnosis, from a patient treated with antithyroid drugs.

The CDR3 here is CASSQDLGGGSSYNEQFF. DNA for the CDR3: TGTGCCAGCAGCCAAGACCTCGGGGGGGGGAGCTCCTACAATGAGCAGTTCTTC. The rearrangement links TRBV4-2 to TRBJ2-1, with 8 bases fitting TRBD2. The V gene end was trimmed by 0 bases and the J gene end by 0 bases; junction bases not matched to a gene: 7. CDR1 and CDR2 from the germline V gene are LGHNA and YNFKEQ. The length of the CDR3 is 18 residues.